Below, one T cell receptor beta chain is given with its context. These data originate in a study of siplizumab effects on memory and regulatory T cells. CDR1 is MNHEY and CDR2 is SVGAGI in the germline V gene. There are 14 residues in the CDR3. V was pared by 6 bases and J by 8 bases, with 10 bases of the junction left unmatched. Clones were sequenced by immunoSEQ multiplex PCR, and TCRdb holds only the in-frame ones, with some missing. The sample consists of around 100,000 clones, about 93% of them appearing once. The TCR sequence derives from a human donor in good health. The sequenced sample consisted of Tregs sorted from blood. This chain joins TRBV6-5 and TRBJ1-2; 9 bases map to TRBD1. CDR3 nucleotide sequence: TGTGCCAGCAGCAGACGACAGGGGGTGTGGGGCTACACCTTC. This codes for CASSRRQGVWGYTF.